This paragraph reports one T cell receptor beta chain. Its antigen remains unknown. These data originate in a study of T-cell reconstitution after alpha-beta-depleted transplantation in children. TCRbeta library preparation incorporated unique molecular identifiers. TCRdb reanalysed the PCR reads using MiXCR and keeps one entry per CDR3 protein. The sample lists hundreds of thousands of distinct CDR3 sequences, over 10% occurring once. Study-wide results and caveats: Several hundred expanded graft clones reportedly were the source of alpha-beta T cells about two months after transplant. From newly produced T cells came most of the T-cell counts and diversity one year after transplant. Surviving recipient cells, namely T cells and thymic progenitors, were the source of high day-60 TCRbeta diversity in some patients.

The sequence was obtained from a male patient between 10 and 17 years old who had a stem cell transplant for acute myeloid leukemia, so the T cells may come from the graft donor. The sample in question was PBMCs, mostly from graft donor cells, obtained 360 days after TCRalphabeta/CD19-depleted stem cell transplant.

The chain's CDR3 is CASSLGGSEETQYF. The CDR3 DNA reads as TGTGCCAGCAGTTTAGGCGGGAGCGAAGAGACCCAGTACTTC. The V gene is TRBV12-3 or TRBV12-4, the J gene TRBJ2-5; 7 bases fit TRBD2. There are 14 residues in the CDR3. J was trimmed by 3 bases and V by 1 base; bases with no gene match: 2.